This TCR beta chain comes out of a study of blood T cell repertoires in COVID-19. Study in general: Acute and convalescent COVID-19 samples came from the United States, Italy and Spain. Nucleic acid was either cDNA or gDNA, and it came from T cells, B-cell-depleted T cells, or PBMCs.

Patients from Seattle were sampled longitudinally, starting during active infection. In the study's own analysis: Reference gene primer amplification gave nucleated cell count estimates. TCRdb keeps only in-frame clones here, not all; method: immunoSEQ multiplex PCR. V, J and clone size were drawn from that table, and D and trimming were deduced from the DNA. The repertoire includes some 300,000 clones, just under 90% of them detected once, and roughly 6.3% sits in the top ten. The sequenced material came from peripheral blood. This receptor was identified in a woman in her fifties or sixties with COVID-19, enrolled during active disease.

The CDR3 sequence: CASSHVRVAGELFF. The CDR3 DNA reads as TGTGCCAGCAGCCATGTTCGCGTGGCCGGGGAGCTGTTTTTT. The chain uses TRBV3-1 (or the pseudogene TRBV3-2) and TRBJ2-2; D uncertain. Trimming stripped 3 bases from V and 6 bases from J, with 11 bases between. Germline CDR1 and CDR2: LGHDT and YNNKEL (reference sequence). The CDR3 is 14 amino acids.